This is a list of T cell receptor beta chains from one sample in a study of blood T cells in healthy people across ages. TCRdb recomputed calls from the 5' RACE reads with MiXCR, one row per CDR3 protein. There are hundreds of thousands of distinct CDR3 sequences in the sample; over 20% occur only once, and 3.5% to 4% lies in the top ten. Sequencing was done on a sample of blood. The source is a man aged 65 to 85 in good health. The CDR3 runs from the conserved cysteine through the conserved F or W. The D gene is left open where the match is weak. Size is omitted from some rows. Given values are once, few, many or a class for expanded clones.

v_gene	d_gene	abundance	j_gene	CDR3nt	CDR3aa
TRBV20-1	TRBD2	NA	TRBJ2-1	TGCAGTGCCAACATAATGGGCGCGGGAGAGACCTACAATGAGCAGTTCTTC	CSANIMGAGETYNEQFF
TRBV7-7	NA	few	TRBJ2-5	TGTGCTAGCAGCGTGATTAACGGGGAGACCCAGTACTTC	CASSVINGETQYF
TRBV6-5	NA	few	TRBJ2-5	TGTGCCAGCAGGACTGACCTAGAGACCCAGTACTTC	CASRTDLETQYF
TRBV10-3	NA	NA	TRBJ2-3	TGTGCCATCAGTGAGCCGGGGGGTCAGGGGACAGATACGCAGTATTTT	CAISEPGGQGTDTQYF
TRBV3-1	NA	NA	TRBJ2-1	TGTGCCAGCAGCCAAGATGCGATAGCTAACAATGAGCAGTTCTTC	CASSQDAIANNEQFF
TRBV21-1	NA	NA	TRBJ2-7	TGTGCCAGCAGCAAAGAGGCAGGGAACTCCTACGAGCAGTACTTC	CASSKEAGNSYEQYF
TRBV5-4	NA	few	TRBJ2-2	TGTGCCAGCAGCTTGGATGGCAGGGGGGCACCCGGGGAGCTGTTTTTT	CASSLDGRGAPGELFF
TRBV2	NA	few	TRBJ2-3	TGTGCCAGCAGTCGCGGGATCAGCACAGATACGCAGTATTTT	CASSRGISTDTQYF
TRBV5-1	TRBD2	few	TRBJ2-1	TGCGCCAGCAGCCCTAACATCTTGCGGACTAGCGGGTACAATGAGCAGTTCTTC	CASSPNILRTSGYNEQFF
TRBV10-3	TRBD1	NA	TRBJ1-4	TGTGCCACCGGACAGGGGACAGAAAAACTGTTTTTT	CATGQGTEKLFF
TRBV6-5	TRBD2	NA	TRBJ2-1	TGTGCCAGCAGTTACCTTAGCGGGAGGACTCATGAGCAGTTCTTC	CASSYLSGRTHEQFF
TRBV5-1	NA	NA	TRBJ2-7	TGCGCCAGCAGCTTGGCCAGACAGGCGGACGAGCAGCACTTC	CASSLARQADEQHF
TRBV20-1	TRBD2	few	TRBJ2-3	TGCAGTGCTCGCGCTAGCGGAGGCACAGATACGCAGTATTTT	CSARASGGTDTQYF
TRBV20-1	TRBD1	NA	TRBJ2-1	TGCAGTGCTATGGGACAGTCAAACACTGTGGTTGAGCAGTTCTTC	CSAMGQSNTVVEQFF
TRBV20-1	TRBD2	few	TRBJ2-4	TGCAGTGCTAGTGGCCTAGCGGGAGGGGAAAAAAACATTCAGTACTTC	CSASGLAGGEKNIQYF
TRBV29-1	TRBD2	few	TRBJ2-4	TGCAGCGTTGAAGGGCAGCTGGGACTAGCGGGAGAGAAAAACATTCAGTACTTC	CSVEGQLGLAGEKNIQYF
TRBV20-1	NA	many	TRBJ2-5	TGCAGTGCTAGAGATCTCGACGGCGGAAAGACCCAGTACTTC	CSARDLDGGKTQYF
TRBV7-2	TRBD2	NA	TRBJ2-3	TGTGCCAGCAGCAAAGACCGGGACTACACAGATACGCAGTATTTT	CASSKDRDYTDTQYF
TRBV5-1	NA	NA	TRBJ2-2	TGCGCCAGCAGCTTGGGAGGATACGCGAACACCGGGGAGCTGTTTTTT	CASSLGGYANTGELFF
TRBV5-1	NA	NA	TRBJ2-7	TGCGCCAGCAGCTTGGCGGGGAAGGCCTACGAGCAGTACTTC	CASSLAGKAYEQYF
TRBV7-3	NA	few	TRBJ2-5	TGTGCCAGCAGCACTCAAGGGGAGGAGACCCAGTACTTC	CASSTQGEETQYF
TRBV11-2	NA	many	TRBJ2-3	TGTGCCAGCAGCTTAGATATTGGAGTCGGGAGCACAGATACGCAGTATTTT	CASSLDIGVGSTDTQYF
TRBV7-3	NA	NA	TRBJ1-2	TGTGCCAGCAGCCTCAGGGGTGACTATGGCTACACCTTC	CASSLRGDYGYTF
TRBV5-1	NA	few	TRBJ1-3	TGCGCCAGCAGCTTGAGTGCGGTGAGAGGAAACACCATATATTTT	CASSLSAVRGNTIYF
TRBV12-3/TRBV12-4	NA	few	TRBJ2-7	TGTGCCAGCAGTTTAGCCGACGAGCAGTACTTC	CASSLADEQYF
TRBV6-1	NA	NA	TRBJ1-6	TGTGCCAGCAGAGGTGATGCAAGAACAGGCCCTAATTCACCCCTCCACTTT	CASRGDARTGPNSPLHF
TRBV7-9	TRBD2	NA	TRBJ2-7	TGTGCCAGCAGCCCGGAGACTAGCGGGTGGTCCTACGAGCAGTACTTC	CASSPETSGWSYEQYF
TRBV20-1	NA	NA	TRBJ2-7	TGCAGTGCTCTCCTGGGAGTCGAGGGGCAGTACTTC	CSALLGVEGQYF
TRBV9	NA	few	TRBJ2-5	TGTGCCAGCAGCGTAGACCCAGGGAGGGAGACCCAGTACTTC	CASSVDPGRETQYF
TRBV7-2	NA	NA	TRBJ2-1	TGTGCCAGCAGCTCGTACAGGGACGGGGCGGAGCAGTTCTTC	CASSSYRDGAEQFF
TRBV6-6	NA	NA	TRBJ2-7	TGTGCCAGCAGTTACTCGAAAACGTCCTACGAGCAGTACTTC	CASSYSKTSYEQYF
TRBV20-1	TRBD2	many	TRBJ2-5	TGCAGTGCCCTTCCGACTAGCGGGAAAGAACAAGAGACCCAGTACTTC	CSALPTSGKEQETQYF
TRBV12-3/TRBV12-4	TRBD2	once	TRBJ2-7	TGTGCCAGCAGCAAACTTAGCGGGAGGGCACACGAGCAGTACTTC	CASSKLSGRAHEQYF